This passage covers 18 T cell receptor beta chains from one sample sequenced in a study of Ad26.COV2.S vaccination and SARS-CoV-2 variants. Sequencing used immunoSEQ multiplex PCR; TCRdb keeps in-frame clones, though not all of them. The data show under 250,000 clones, around nine tenths seen once. Indicated treatment: about 20 received Ad26.COV2.S at low or high dose, single or two shots; about 5 received placebo; per-sample allocation not given. Each sample was drawn 63 days after the first injection (of vaccine or placebo). The sample consisted of peripheral blood, taken in a trial of Ad26.COV2.S vaccine versus placebo. Receptors originate from a person aged 18-65 years who received the Ad26.COV2.S COVID-19 vaccine or a placebo.

CDR3 sequence reads: CASSLDSGTAEKLFF. The DNA of the CDR3 is TGTGCCAGCTCACTCGACTCCGGGACAGCGGAAAAACTGTTTTTT. The chain uses TRBV18 and TRBJ1-4; 7 nucleotides match TRBD1. Germline V gene sequence: CDR1 KGHSH, CDR2 LQKENI. The trim removed 4 bases at V and 8 bases at J, leaving 10 bases unmatched. The CDR3 is 15 amino acids.

This clone was seen a few times. The chain has TRBV2 and TRBJ1-5; weak D call: TRBD1 (5 bases). CDR3 size: 15 residues. Trimming took off 4 bases at V and 5 bases at J, with 15 bases between the two ends. Germline loops: CDR1 SNHLY, CDR2 FYNNEI. DNA for the CDR3: TGTGCCAGCAGTGTTCCAGGGCCCTTCTATCAGCCCCAGCATTTT. It translates to CASSVPGPFYQPQHF.

This clone was picked up one time. The V call is TRBV2, the J call TRBJ1-6; 10 bases map to TRBD1. V dropped 6 bases and J dropped 7; count of bases not matched to a gene: 3. Germline V CDR1 and CDR2: SNHLY, FYNNEI. This CDR3 contains 14 residues. The CDR3 region is CASRTDRGNSPLHF. The CDR3 DNA is TGTGCCAGCAGAACGGACAGGGGGAATTCACCCCTCCACTTT. The full variable domain, completed using reference TRBV2 and TRBJ1-6, is EPEVTQTPSHQVTQMGQEVILRCVPISNHLYFYWYRQILGQKVEFLVSFYNNEISEKSEIFDDQFSVERPDGSNFTLKIRSTKLEDSAMYFCASRTDRGNSPLHFGNGTRLTVT.

This clone was detected only a few times. This chain joins TRBV6-2 or TRBV6-3 and TRBJ1-1; D remains unclear. The V end lost 3 bases, the J end lost 0 bases, and 26 bases lay between the germline ends. Per germline, CDR1 MNHEY and CDR2 SVGEGT. The CDR3 runs to 20 residues. This chain's CDR3 is CASSYPPPVGTAPMNTEAFF. CDR3 sequence (DNA): TGTGCCAGCAGTTATCCTCCCCCCGTGGGAACTGCTCCGATGAACACTGAAGCTTTCTTT.

The rearrangement uses TRBV18 and TRBJ2-5; TRBD2 aligns across 8 bases. Trimming took 6 bases from V and 3 from J; bases not matched to a gene: 9. This CDR3 has 15 amino acids. Germline-derived CDR1 and CDR2 are KGHSH and LQKENI. The CDR3 DNA sequence: TGTGCCAGCTCTCCCCGGGGGGGAGGTGAAGAGACCCAGTACTTC. Encoded protein: CASSPRGGGEETQYF. The whole variable domain, remainder taken from reference TRBV18 and TRBJ2-5, is NAGVMQNPRHLVRRRGQEARLRCSPMKGHSHVYWYRQLPEEGLKFMVYLQKENIIDESGMPKERFSAEFPKEGPSILRIQQVVRGDSAAYFCASSPRGGGEETQYFGPGTRLLVL.

The chain uses TRBV30 and TRBJ2-3; TRBD2 aligns across 11 bases. The CDR3 runs to 14 residues. Trimming cost V 5 bases and J 6 bases; bases outside gene matches: 7. The germline gives CDR1 GTSNPN, CDR2 SVGIG (reference sequence). The CDR3 bases are TGTGCCTGGTCACGACTAGCGGGGCGGGATACGCAGTATTTT. Amino acids: CAWSRLAGRDTQYF.

This chain connects TRBV7-2 to TRBJ2-2; D not resolved. The V and J ends lost 2 bases and 6 bases respectively, with 10 bases between them. CDR3 size: 14 residues. The V gene's germline CDR1 is SGHTA and CDR2 FQGNSA. In DNA, the CDR3 is TGTGCCAGCAGCTTACAAGGACCGGCCGGGGAGCTGTTTTTT. As protein: CASSLQGPAGELFF.

The chain couples TRBV9 to TRBJ1-5, with D uncertain. CDR1 and CDR2 (germline): SGDLS, YYNGEE. The CDR3 loop spans 13 amino acids. The V and J ends lost 0 bases and 5 bases respectively, with 6 bases between them. The CDR3 sequence: CASSVAGDQPQHF. Written as DNA, the CDR3 is TGTGCCAGCAGCGTAGCCGGGGATCAGCCCCAGCATTTT.

The chain uses TRBV4-1 and TRBJ2-7; maybe TRBD1 (6 bases). Looked up from germline, CDR1 is MGHRA and CDR2 is YSYEKL. The CDR3 contains 14 residues. Trimming removed 8 bases from V and 0 bases from J, with 14 bases in between. CDR3 DNA: TGCGCCAGCTCCCCCCCGACAGGCTCCTACGAGCAGTACTTC. It codes for CASSPPTGSYEQYF.

The chain joins TRBV3-1 (or the pseudogene TRBV3-2) to TRBJ1-1; D unclear. V lost 3 bases and J 0 bases, leaving 8 bases between the germline ends. CDR3 length: 14 amino acids. Germline loops: CDR1 LGHDT, CDR2 YNNKEL (reference sequence). CDR3 bases: TGTGCCAGCAGCCATCGGACGGTGAACACTGAAGCTTTCTTT. Its translation: CASSHRTVNTEAFF.

The J gene is TRBJ2-5, the V gene TRBV19; D perhaps matches TRBD2 (6 bases). Per the germline V gene, CDR1 is LNHDA and CDR2 is SQIVND (reference sequence). The CDR3 extends over 13 amino acids. V lost 5 bases and J lost 5, with 12 bases in between. The CDR3 region has the DNA TGTGCCAGTAGTGGAGGACGGGGGGAGACCCAGTACTTC. Translation gives CASSGGRGETQYF.

The chain couples TRBV10-3 to TRBJ2-2, with 10 bases fitting TRBD2. V gave up 8 bases and J gave up 5 bases; unmatched junction bases: 11. The germline gives CDR1 ENHRY, CDR2 SYGVKD. This CDR3 region has 16 residues. The CDR3: CAILGSAGGRTGELFF. The CDR3 DNA reads TGTGCCATCCTAGGCTCAGCGGGAGGGCGTACCGGGGAGCTGTTTTTT.

The genes are TRBV25-1 and TRBJ2-3; D ambiguous. V gave up 3 bases and J gave up 12 bases, with 10 bases separating them. The CDR3 is 11 amino acids. Germline V gene lookup returns CDR1 MGHDK and CDR2 SYGVNS. The CDR3 DNA sequence: TGTGCCAGCAGTGATACCGGGCCCCAGTATTTT. As protein: CASSDTGPQYF.

This clone appeared a few times. This chain joins TRBV6-4 and TRBJ2-4; D is unclear. Germline V gives CDR1 MRHNA, CDR2 SNTAGT. V lost 3 bases and J 9 bases, leaving 12 bases between the germline ends. This CDR3 comprises 13 residues. CDR3 in amino acids: CASSESFQSIQYF. The CDR3 DNA follows: TGTGCCAGCAGTGAGTCGTTCCAAAGCATTCAGTACTTC.

This clone was detected only a few times. The J gene is TRBJ1-2, the V gene TRBV4-1; D gene uncertain. This CDR3 is built from 20 residues. Per the germline V gene, CDR1 is MGHRA and CDR2 is YSYEKL. With 1 base removed from V and 1 base from J, the gap between germline ends came to 25 bases. For the CDR3, the DNA is TGCGCCAGCAGCCAAGCCATTTCATCTGTTCGGGTATCACTTAACTATGGCTACACCTTC. It yields the protein CASSQAISSVRVSLNYGYTF.

The chain couples TRBV29-1 to TRBJ1-2; 10 bases agree with TRBD1. With V trimmed by 4 bases and J by 5 bases, 7 bases remained unmatched. The CDR3 covers 14 residues. Germline V CDR1 and CDR2: SQVTM, ANQGSEA. CDR3 loop: CSVGATGGQYGYTF. DNA for the CDR3: TGCAGCGTTGGTGCGACAGGGGGCCAGTATGGCTACACCTTC.

The chain joins TRBV18 to TRBJ2-5; a possible D gene is TRBD1 (5 bases). Germline lookup yields CDR1 KGHSH and CDR2 LQKENI. The CDR3 length is 17 residues. The V end lost 6 bases, the J end lost 2 bases, and 22 bases lay between the germline ends. As DNA, the CDR3 is TGTGCCAGCTCGCTTATTAAACAGGCGCATTTACAAGAGACCCAGTACTTC. It specifies CASSLIKQAHLQETQYF.

The rearrangement links TRBV30 to TRBJ1-5, with a tentative D call TRBD1 (5 bases). In germline, CDR1 is GTSNPN, CDR2 SVGIG (reference sequence). This CDR3 has 13 residues. V was trimmed by 3 bases and J by 1 base, leaving 7 bases between them. The CDR3 DNA reads TGTGCCTGGAGCTCAGGGAGCAATCAGCCCCAGCATTTT. Amino acid sequence: CAWSSGSNQPQHF.